This T cell receptor (beta chain) derives from a study of CD8 T cells in ankylosing spondylitis. TCRdb re-derived calls from the 5' RACE reads in MiXCR, one entry per CDR3 protein. The sample has more than 150,000 distinct CDR3 sequences, roughly 18% seen once; the top ten hold 3.5% to 5%. This clonotype was counted many times. Antigen specificity is unknown. Broader study findings: Peripheral blood samples showed relatively rare disease-linked clones, and these clones were CD8+. Reports say disease-linked clones showed up significantly more in matched ankylosing spondylitis synovial fluid. Apparently characteristic of ankylosing spondylitis blood was a TCR beta motif (about 8 highly homologous variants).

Germline V lookup: CDR1 SGHAT, CDR2 FQNNGV. The V end was cut by 1 base, the J end by 6 bases, with 12 bases between. The CDR3 consists of 15 residues. The genes are TRBV11-2 and TRBJ2-2; D is unclear. Sequenced material: blood, either unsorted or a sorted T cell fraction (not recorded which). This TCR was sampled from a male donor between 5 and 29 years old with ankylosing spondylitis or in good health (not recorded which). The CDR3 reads CASSLGHSTPGELFF. CDR3 DNA sequence: TGTGCCAGCAGCTTAGGACATAGTACCCCCGGGGAGCTGTTTTTT. The full variable domain, completed using reference TRBV11-2 and TRBJ2-2, is EAGVAQSPRYKIIEKRQSVAFWCNPISGHATLYWYQQILGQGPKLLIQFQNNGVVDDSQLPKDRFSAERLKGVDSTLKIQPAKLEDSAVYLCASSLGHSTPGELFFGEGSRLTVL.